This TCR beta chain was captured in a study of blood T cell repertoires in COVID-19. Study-level information: Acute and convalescent COVID-19 specimens originated in the United States, Italy and Spain. T cells, B-cell-depleted T cells, or PBMCs provided the cDNA or gDNA that served as material.

In the study's own analysis: From reference gene primer amplification, estimates of nucleated cell counts were derived. Assay: immunoSEQ multiplex PCR; the TCRdb copy retains only in-frame clones and omits some. The D gene and trimming were derived from the DNA, and the V and J assignments and clone size from that table. The data contain 100,000 to 150,000 clones, roughly four fifths of them seen just once; the ten biggest clones take up 3.8%. Concerning this clone itself: Its ends do not fully match the called genes, so a read error is possible.

This clonotype originated in a woman between 50 and 59 years old with acute or convalescent COVID-19. Input material: peripheral blood.

The CDR3 sequence is CASSLYAPEAFF. In DNA form, the CDR3 reads TGTGCCAGCAGTTTATATGCCCCTGAGGCTTTCTTT. This sequence joins TRBV12-3 or TRBV12-4 and TRBJ1-1, with D unclear. The CDR3 is 12 residues long.